This is a list of T cell receptor beta chains from one sample in a study of cytomegalovirus exposure and HLA in healthy donors. Using immunoSEQ multiplex PCR, the repertoire was profiled, and TCRdb retains in-frame clones only, with some absent. The sample holds approximately 170,000 clones, 80% to 90% seen once. The source material was PBMCs. All receptors come from a male donor in good health and CMV-seronegative. CDR3s include the opening cysteine and the closing phenylalanine or tryptophan. D genes are given only for firm matches. Part of the rows lack a size; the others show once, few, many or a class for expanded clones.

v_call	d_call	j_call	clone_size	cdr3_nt	cdr3_aa
TRBV28	TRBD1	TRBJ2-7	NA	TGTGCCAGCACCACCCCCGGACAGGCCAGATATCAATTC	CASTTPGQARYQF
TRBV6-6	TRBD1	TRBJ2-2	NA	TGTGCCAGCAATCTAAGGGGGCGCACCGGGGAGCTGTTTTTT	CASNLRGRTGELFF
TRBV13	TRBD1	TRBJ2-3	NA	TGTGCCAGCCGCGCAGGGGGCGCAGATACGCAGTATTTT	CASRAGGADTQYF
TRBV7-9	NA	TRBJ1-1	NA	TGTTCCAGCAGCTTAGTGGGGACTCAGAACACTGAAGCTTTCTTT	CSSSLVGTQNTEAFF
TRBV7-3	NA	TRBJ1-1	NA	TGTGCCAGCAGCTTAACAGGGACAATGAACACTGAAGCTTTCTTT	CASSLTGTMNTEAFF
TRBV4-3	NA	TRBJ2-5	NA	TGCGCCAGCAGCCAGCAGACAGGTCCCGAGACCCAGTACTTC	CASSQQTGPETQYF
TRBV4-3	TRBD1	TRBJ2-7	NA	TGCGCCAGCAGCCGAGGGACAGATACCTACGAGCAGTACTTC	CASSRGTDTYEQYF
TRBV11-2	TRBD1	TRBJ1-1	NA	TGTGCCAGCAGCACACAGGGGGGTACTGAAGCTTTCTTT	CASSTQGGTEAFF
TRBV18	NA	TRBJ1-1	NA	TGTGCCAGCTCACCACGAGCGTCTGAAGCTTTCTTT	CASSPRASEAFF
TRBV28	NA	TRBJ1-4	NA	TGTGCCGGTGGGGGGACCACTAATGAAAAACTGTTTTTT	CAGGGTTNEKLFF
TRBV11-2	TRBD2	TRBJ2-3	NA	TGTGCCAGCAGGCCACGACTAGCGGACACAGATACGCAGTATTTT	CASRPRLADTDTQYF
TRBV7-6	NA	TRBJ2-5	NA	TGTGCCAGCAGCTTACTAGAGAGGGAGACCCAGTACTTC	CASSLLERETQYF
TRBV28	TRBD1	TRBJ2-4	NA	TGTGCCAGCGGATCAGGGGGTGAAGCCAAAAACATTCAGTACTTC	CASGSGGEAKNIQYF
TRBV28	TRBD1	TRBJ1-5	once	TGTGCCAGCGGGTATTGGGTAGGGGGCGGCAATCAGCCCCAGCATTTT	CASGYWVGGGNQPQHF
TRBV4-3	TRBD1	TRBJ1-2	few	TGCGCCAGCAGCCAAGAAGGGACAGGGCCTAACTATGGCTACACCTTC	CASSQEGTGPNYGYTF
TRBV27	NA	TRBJ1-6	NA	TGTGCCAGCAGTTTGGGAGGGAATAATTCACCCCTCCACTTT	CASSLGGNNSPLHF
TRBV27	TRBD1	TRBJ2-7	NA	TGTGCCAGCAGTATTTCCAGGGGGCCTGCCTACGAGCAGTACTTC	CASSISRGPAYEQYF
TRBV6-1	NA	TRBJ2-1	NA	TGTGCCAGCAGTACCCGGACAAACAATGAGCAGTTCTTC	CASSTRTNNEQFF
TRBV10-1	TRBD2	TRBJ2-7	NA	TGCGCCAGCAGTGAGGGGGGGGAGAGCGTCTACGAGCAGTACTTC	CASSEGGESVYEQYF
TRBV7-2	TRBD1	TRBJ1-2	once	TGTGCCAGCAGCTTTGGGACAGGGCTTGGCTACACCTTC	CASSFGTGLGYTF
TRBV19	NA	TRBJ2-7	NA	TGTGCCAGTAGTGCCGGGTACTCCTACGAGCAGTACTTC	CASSAGYSYEQYF
TRBV5-4	NA	TRBJ2-2	NA	TGTGCCAGCAGCCAAGACAGATTTAACACCGGGGAGCTGTTTTTT	CASSQDRFNTGELFF
TRBV25-1	TRBD1	TRBJ2-5	NA	TGTGCCAGCAGTGAATTCGGTGGACAGGGTGGGGAGACCCAGTACTTC	CASSEFGGQGGETQYF
TRBV7-3	TRBD2	TRBJ2-3	NA	TGTGCCAGCAGCTTAGGTAGCGGGGGCCTGGCAGATACGCAGTATTTT	CASSLGSGGLADTQYF
TRBV7-8	NA	TRBJ2-7	once	TGTGCCAGCAGCTTAAGAGGTTCCTACGAGCAGTACTTC	CASSLRGSYEQYF
TRBV5-8	TRBD1	TRBJ1-1	NA	TGTGCCAGCAGCTTGAGGGGACAGACCTTTAACACTGAAGCTTTCTTT	CASSLRGQTFNTEAFF
TRBV6-6	NA	TRBJ1-5	NA	TGTGCCAGCAGGGACAACAATAGCAATCAGCCCCAGCATTTT	CASRDNNSNQPQHF
TRBV6-1	TRBD1	TRBJ2-7	NA	TGTGCCAGCAGTGTTGACAGGGGCTACGAGCAGTACTTC	CASSVDRGYEQYF
TRBV29-1	TRBD1	TRBJ2-7	NA	TGCAGCGTTTGGACAGGGACCTACGAGCAGTACTTC	CSVWTGTYEQYF
TRBV10-3	TRBD1	TRBJ2-7	NA	TGTGCCACTCAGGACAGGGGCCAATCCTACGAGCGGCAGTACTTC	CATQDRGQSYERQYF
TRBV7-9	TRBD2	TRBJ2-5	NA	TGTGCCAGCAGCCCATCATCTCTAGCGGTCCCACGGACTTACTTC	CASSPSSLAVPRTYF
TRBV6-4	NA	TRBJ2-2	few	TGTGCCAGCAGTGCAGGGAACACCGGGGAGCTGTTTTTT	CASSAGNTGELFF
TRBV2	TRBD1	TRBJ1-2	NA	TGTGCCAGCAGGCCGGACAGGGGGTATGAGAACTATGGCTACACCTTC	CASRPDRGYENYGYTF
TRBV5-1	TRBD1	TRBJ1-2	NA	TGCGCCAGCAGCCCTCCGGACAGGGGCGCTGGCTACACCTTC	CASSPPDRGAGYTF
TRBV25-1	NA	TRBJ2-5	NA	TGTGCCAGCAGTGGGGGGGATCCCCAGTACTTC	CASSGGDPQYF
TRBV30	TRBD1	TRBJ1-1	NA	TGTGCCTGGGACCTACAGGGGGTCGGTGAAGCTTTCTTT	CAWDLQGVGEAFF
TRBV6-1	TRBD1	TRBJ2-2	NA	TGTGCCAGCCGGGGACAGGTGAACACCGGGGAGCTGTTTTTT	CASRGQVNTGELFF
TRBV28	TRBD1	TRBJ1-1	NA	TGTGCCAGCAACGAGGCTTCGGGACAGGGTCTTATGAACACTGAAGCTTTCTTT	CASNEASGQGLMNTEAFF
TRBV27	TRBD2	TRBJ2-1	NA	TGTGCCAGCAGTTTCCACCGCGGACTAGCGGGATCTAATGAGCAGTTCTTC	CASSFHRGLAGSNEQFF
TRBV13	NA	TRBJ2-3	few	TGTGCCAGCAGCTCTCCGGGAAGACATACGCAGTATTTT	CASSSPGRHTQYF
TRBV9	NA	TRBJ2-5	NA	TGTGCCAGCAGCGTAGGAGCGGGCAAAGAGACCCAGTACTTC	CASSVGAGKETQYF